This passage covers 17 T cell receptor beta chains from one sample sequenced in a study of regulatory T cells in long-lasting Graves disease. Construction of the TCR beta libraries employed iRepertoire HTBI primers in conjunction with Arm-PCR of CDR3 regions. MiXCR, run by TCRdb on the multiplex PCR reads, gives a single entry per CDR3 protein. The sample includes hundreds of thousands of distinct CDR3 sequences, about 18% seen only once; the top ten take approximately 35%. Time point reported: newly diagnosed GD, antithyroid drugs for less than 3 months. RNA from PBMCs was the source of the TCR library. Sequenced here: peripheral blood mononuclear cells (PBMCs), sampled at new diagnosis, from a patient treated with antithyroid drugs. These receptors originate from a female donor with Graves disease.

In its sample, this clonotype was seen once. The gene calls are TRBV2 and TRBJ1-1; D not certain. Trimming removed 6 bases at V and 1 base at J, with 15 bases between. The germline gives CDR1 SNHLY, CDR2 FYNNEI. The CDR3 runs 15 residues. The CDR3 is CASRDRDFSNTEAFF. The CDR3, as DNA: TGTGCCAGCAGGGACCGGGATTTCTCGAACACTGAAGCTTTCTTT.

This clonotype was seen a handful of times. One base separates it from a far larger clone, so it is likely a read error. V usage is TRBV6-5 and J usage is TRBJ2-1; D is ambiguous. The CDR3 runs to 13 residues. Germline assignment: CDR1 MNHEY and CDR2 SVGAGI. The V end lost 2 bases, the J end lost 10 bases, and 12 bases lay between the germline ends. The CDR3 DNA follows: TGTGCCAGCAGTTACGTGGCCTCCTACGAGCAGTTCTTC. It codes for CASSYVASYEQFF.

This clonotype was recorded many times. This chain uses TRBV20-1 with TRBJ2-1; maybe TRBD2 (5 bases). The V gene's germline CDR1 is DFQATT and CDR2 SNEGSKA (reference sequence). V was trimmed by 6 bases and J by 0 bases, leaving 18 bases between them. CDR3 length: 16 amino acids. DNA for the CDR3: TGCAGTGCCCCCTGGGAGCGAGCCGGCTCCTACAATGAGCAGTTCTTC. Amino acid sequence: CSAPWERAGSYNEQFF.

The sample holds many counts of this clonotype. This rearrangement joins TRBV20-1 to TRBJ1-2; D is unresolved. Trimming shortened V by 4 bases and J by 6 bases, and 12 bases separated the two germline ends. The CDR3 is made up of 12 amino acids. In germline, CDR1 is DFQATT, CDR2 SNEGSKA (reference sequence). The CDR3 bases are TGCAGTGCTACGGAAGGAGTGGATGGCTACACCTTC. It yields the protein CSATEGVDGYTF.

As to this clonotype: A much larger clone differs from this one at a single base, so this may be a read error. The chain joins TRBV12-5 to TRBJ2-1; maybe TRBD2 (5 bases). The CDR3 runs to 15 residues. Germline CDR1 reads LGHNT; CDR2 reads FRNRAP. Deletions cut 3 bases from V and 2 bases from J, with 11 bases between. The CDR3 is CASGFEGVPYNEQFF. The CDR3 region has the DNA TGTGCTAGTGGTTTTGAGGGAGTCCCCTACAATGAGCAGTTCTTC.

This clonotype was seen ten or more times. The gene calls are TRBV12-3 or TRBV12-4 and TRBJ2-2, with 10 bases identical to TRBD2. Losses at the gene ends were 2 bases for V and 5 bases for J; bases not matched to a gene: 14. This CDR3 contains 19 residues. CDR3 sequence reads: CASSLLGRGLAGATGELFF. The CDR3 DNA sequence: TGTGCCAGCAGTTTATTAGGCAGGGGCCTAGCGGGAGCAACCGGGGAGCTGTTTTTT.

This clonotype appeared many times. The CDR3 region has the DNA TGTGCCAGCAGCCAAGCAGGGGTCACTGAGCAGTTCTTC. Its protein product is CASSQAGVTEQFF. The rearrangement links TRBV7-9 to TRBJ2-1; a weak D match, TRBD1 (6 bases). V lost 5 bases to trimming and J lost 9 bases, with 14 bases between them. CDR1 is SEHNR and CDR2 is FQNEAQ in the germline V gene (reference sequence). The CDR3 runs 13 residues. The whole variable domain, filled in from reference TRBV7-9 and TRBJ2-1, reads DTGVSQNPRHKITKRGQNVTFRCDPISEHNRLYWYRQTLGQGPEFLTYFQNEAQLEKSRLLSDRFSAERPKGSFSTLEIQRTEQGDSAMYLCASSQAGVTEQFFGPGTRLTVL.

Only a few counts were recorded for this clonotype. This chain links TRBV19 with TRBJ2-3; no clear D gene. V was clipped by 1 base and J by 6 bases, with 11 bases between them. CDR1 and CDR2 from the germline V gene are LNHDA and SQIVND (reference sequence). This CDR3 region has 14 residues. In DNA, the CDR3 is TGTGCCAGTAGTATAGTTGCTGGAGACGATACGCAGTATTTT. Its translation: CASSIVAGDDTQYF.

The chain employs TRBV6-1 and TRBJ2-7; TRBD2 agrees at 11 bases. Germline CDR1 is MNHNS and CDR2 is SASEGT. This CDR3 has 14 residues. Trimming took 8 bases from V and 6 from J; bases not matched to a gene: 9. CDR3 amino acids: CASLLGTSGGEQYF. CDR3 coding DNA: TGTGCCAGCCTCCTCGGGACTAGCGGAGGCGAGCAGTACTTC.

The sample holds one count of this clonotype. The V and J genes are TRBV20-1 and TRBJ2-3; tentative D call: TRBD2 (5 bases). The ends were cut back, 5 bases at V and 1 base at J, with 10 bases in the middle. This CDR3 has 13 amino acids. Germline V lookup: CDR1 DFQATT, CDR2 SNEGSKA (reference sequence). CDR3 loop: CSAGGVGTDTQYF. DNA for the CDR3: TGCAGTGCTGGAGGAGTAGGCACAGATACGCAGTATTTT.

In nucleotides, the CDR3 is TGTGCCAGCACCTTGGGGACTAGCCCGGAGCAGTACTTC. As protein: CASTLGTSPEQYF. The rearrangement links TRBV28 to TRBJ2-7, with 9 bases lining up with TRBD2. V was clipped by 7 bases and J by 7 bases; unmatched bases: 8. The CDR3 runs to 13 residues. The germline CDR1 and CDR2 sequences are MDHEN and SYDVKM.

This clonotype has a count of ten or more. This chain joins TRBV11-2 and TRBJ2-2; a possible D gene is TRBD2 (5 bases). This CDR3 is 15 amino acids long. In germline, CDR1 is SGHAT, CDR2 FQNNGV. Trimming took off 2 bases at V and 4 bases at J, with 11 bases between the two ends. CDR3 region: CASSLLEGGTGELFF. Written as DNA, the CDR3 is TGTGCCAGCAGCTTATTAGAGGGCGGCACCGGGGAGCTGTTTTTT.

This clonotype was found many times. The chain recombines TRBV6-5 with TRBJ2-3; 7 bases agree with TRBD2. The V and J ends lost 2 bases and 11 bases, in that order; junction bases with no gene match: 13. Germline CDR1 is MNHEY and CDR2 is SVGAGI. This CDR3 region has 15 residues. Here the CDR3 reads CASSYEPLSGALQYF. CDR3 DNA sequence: TGTGCCAGCAGTTACGAGCCACTAAGCGGGGCCCTGCAGTATTTT.

This clonotype occurred many times. The genes are TRBV30 and TRBJ1-5; D is undetermined. The V gene's germline CDR1 is GTSNPN and CDR2 SVGIG (reference sequence). The CDR3 runs 13 residues. Trimming pared 2 bases from V and 4 bases from J, leaving 9 bases between. CDR3 coding DNA: TGTGCCTGGAGTAGGTCAGGAAATCAGCCCCAGCATTTT. This sequence encodes CAWSRSGNQPQHF.

The rearrangement links TRBV2 to TRBJ1-1; D unclear. From germline, CDR1 is SNHLY and CDR2 FYNNEI. The CDR3 is 13 amino acids. V was cut by 7 bases and J by 3 bases, with 12 bases left in between. This chain's CDR3 is CASTNDQDTEAFF. As DNA, the CDR3 is TGTGCCAGCACAAATGACCAAGACACTGAAGCTTTCTTT. The full variable domain, rest sourced from reference TRBV2 and TRBJ1-1, is EPEVTQTPSHQVTQMGQEVILRCVPISNHLYFYWYRQILGQKVEFLVSFYNNEISEKSEIFDDQFSVERPDGSNFTLKIRSTKLEDSAMYFCASTNDQDTEAFFGQGTRLTVV.

In this sample, this clonotype turned up a few times. This sequence joins TRBV4-1 and TRBJ2-1; 8 bases fit TRBD2. This CDR3 comprises 16 residues. CDR1 is MGHRA, CDR2 YSYEKL, per germline. V shed 0 bases and J 8 bases; nucleotides not matched to a gene: 9. The chain's CDR3 is CASSQERLGLAYEQFF. In nucleotides, the CDR3 is TGCGCCAGCAGCCAAGAACGGCTCGGACTAGCATATGAGCAGTTCTTC.

Many counts were recorded for this clonotype. V is TRBV7-8 and J is TRBJ2-5; 7 bases match TRBD1. The CDR3 contains 14 residues. V dropped 5 bases and J dropped 2; count of bases not matched to a gene: 5. CDR1 and CDR2 (germline): SGHVS, FQNEAQ. The CDR3 protein is CASSTQGDQETQYF. CDR3 nucleotides: TGTGCCAGCAGCACCCAGGGGGATCAAGAGACCCAGTACTTC.